This is a list of T cell receptor beta chains from one sample in a study of cytomegalovirus exposure and HLA in healthy donors. This table comes from immunoSEQ multiplex PCR, and its TCRdb copy is limited to in-frame clones, with some not included. The data contain around 100,000 clones, about 83% of them singletons. Sequencing was performed on PBMCs. The receptor set was obtained from a female donor in good health and CMV-seropositive. CDR3s include the opening cysteine and the closing phenylalanine or tryptophan. The D gene is left open where the match is weak. The size field is filled for only some rows; it gives once, few, many or a size class.

NA NA TRBJ1-4 TRBV5-1 CASSLGRDDEKLFF TGCGCCAGCAGCTTGGGGCGGGATGATGAAAAACTGTTTTTT
NA TRBD2 TRBJ2-7 TRBV6-5 CASSSWTSGGAYEQYF TGTGCCAGCAGTTCCTGGACTAGCGGGGGGGCTTACGAGCAGTACTTC
NA NA TRBJ2-1 TRBV5-1 CASSLGGPEFF TGCGCCAGCAGCTTGGGAGGTCCTGAGTTCTTC
NA TRBD1 TRBJ2-7 TRBV5-1 CASSSRQGPYEQYF TGCGCCAGCAGCTCCAGACAGGGACCCTACGAGCAGTACTTC
NA TRBD1 TRBJ1-4 TRBV9 CASSGGTGTNEKLFF TGTGCCAGCAGCGGAGGGACAGGGACGAATGAAAAACTGTTTTTT
NA NA TRBJ1-3 TRBV19 CASSNRDLQGGNTIYF TGTGCCAGTAGTAACCGGGACTTACAAGGCGGAAACACCATATATTTT
NA TRBD1 TRBJ1-5 TRBV28 CASSLDRGIQPQHF TGTGCCAGCAGTCTAGACAGGGGTATACAGCCCCAGCATTTT
NA TRBD1 TRBJ2-3 TRBV11-3 CASSRTGQPGDTQYF TGTGCCAGCAGCCGAACGGGACAGCCGGGAGATACGCAGTATTTT
few TRBD2 TRBJ2-3 TRBV6-6 CASSYSEREDTDTQYF TGTGCCAGCAGTTACTCGGAGCGGGAGGACACAGATACGCAGTATTTT
NA NA TRBJ2-3 TRBV5-1 CASRQGLDTQYF TGCGCCAGCAGACAGGGATTAGATACGCAGTATTTT
once NA TRBJ2-2 TRBV15 CATSREAGVARELFF TGTGCCACCAGCAGAGAGGCAGGGGTTGCCAGGGAGCTGTTTTTT
NA NA TRBJ1-3 TRBV7-6 CASSLGARVRSGNTIYF TGTGCCAGCAGCTTAGGCGCCAGGGTTCGGTCTGGAAACACCATATATTTT
NA NA TRBJ2-7 TRBV21-1 CASSKEGRGPSYEQYF TGTGCCAGCAGCAAAGAAGGCAGGGGCCCCTCCTACGAGCAGTACTTC
NA TRBD1 TRBJ1-1 TRBV6-1 CASGVGQGVSEAFF TGTGCCAGCGGTGTTGGACAGGGGGTATCTGAAGCTTTCTTT
NA TRBD2 TRBJ2-3 TRBV7-3 CASSWGLAGESDTQYF TGTGCCAGCAGCTGGGGACTAGCGGGAGAGTCGGATACGCAGTATTTT
NA TRBD1 TRBJ1-3 TRBV27 CASSPQTGSGNTIYF TGTGCCAGCAGTCCCCAGACAGGGTCTGGAAACACCATATATTTT
few TRBD1 TRBJ1-3 TRBV27 CASSSQGAGNTIYF TGTGCCAGCAGTTCGCAGGGGGCTGGAAACACCATATATTTT
NA TRBD1 TRBJ2-1 TRBV5-1 CASSLSGQGYNEQFF TGCGCCAGCAGCTTATCGGGACAGGGGTACAATGAGCAGTTCTTC
NA NA TRBJ2-5 TRBV5-1 CASSLAARTQETQYF TGCGCCAGCAGCTTGGCCGCCAGGACTCAAGAGACCCAGTACTTC
NA NA TRBJ2-7 TRBV4-1 CASSQGVRLYEQYF TGCGCCAGCAGCCAAGGAGTCCGTCTCTACGAGCAGTACTTC
NA NA TRBJ1-1 TRBV7-6 CASSLESGGDTEAFF TGTGCCAGCAGCCTAGAGTCGGGGGGGGACACTGAAGCTTTCTTT
NA NA TRBJ1-1 TRBV6-1 CASSEARGTEAFF TGTGCCAGCAGTGAAGCGCGCGGAACTGAAGCTTTCTTT
NA NA TRBJ1-4 TRBV7-2 CASSLARVEKLFF TGTGCCAGCAGCTTGGCGCGGGTAGAAAAACTGTTTTTT
NA NA TRBJ2-3 TRBV19 CASRGGDTQYF TGTGCCAGTAGAGGGGGAGATACGCAGTATTTT
few TRBD1 TRBJ2-7 TRBV28 CASRLSGQVPYEQYF TGTGCCAGCCGACTATCGGGACAGGTACCCTACGAGCAGTACTTC
NA NA TRBJ1-2 TRBV12-5 CASGLDTIGARPNYGYTF TGTGCTAGTGGCTTAGATACCATAGGGGCCAGGCCGAACTATGGCTACACCTTC
NA NA TRBJ1-1 TRBV27 CASSLKGRKTEAFF TGTGCCAGCAGTTTAAAAGGGAGAAAGACTGAAGCTTTCTTT
NA TRBD2 TRBJ2-7 TRBV2 CASRVLAGGRYEQYF TGTGCCAGCAGGGTACTAGCGGGGGGGAGATACGAGCAGTACTTC
once TRBD2 TRBJ2-7 TRBV7-9 CASSLYGPSGTYEQYF TGTGCCAGCAGCTTATACGGGCCTAGCGGGACCTACGAGCAGTACTTC
once TRBD1 TRBJ1-4 TRBV9 CASSVAGGARFGEKLFF TGTGCCAGCAGCGTAGCAGGGGGCGCCAGGTTCGGTGAAAAACTGTTTTTT
NA NA TRBJ2-2 TRBV12-5 CASGPTGELFF TGTGCTAGTGGTCCTACCGGGGAGCTGTTTTTT
NA NA TRBJ1-5 TRBV12-2 CASRQHYSNQPQHF TGTGCAAGTCGCCAACACTATAGCAATCAGCCCCAGCATTTT
NA TRBD1 TRBJ1-5 TRBV19 CASSLRTGHQPQHF TGTGCCAGTAGTCTTCGGACAGGGCATCAGCCCCAGCATTTT
NA NA TRBJ1-6 TRBV25-1 CASSEYVAGIANSPLHF TGTGCCAGCAGTGAATATGTAGCAGGGATCGCGAATTCACCCCTCCACTTT
NA TRBD1 TRBJ1-5 TRBV25-1 CASSDRGWSQPQHF TGTGCCAGTTCAGACAGGGGATGGAGTCAGCCCCAGCATTTT
NA TRBD2 TRBJ2-1 TRBV15 CATSRGGREGNNEQFF TGTGCCACCAGTCGCGGAGGGCGGGAGGGTAACAATGAGCAGTTCTTC
NA TRBD1 TRBJ2-7 TRBV7-6 CASSPPGQNYEQYF TGTGCCAGCAGCCCACCGGGACAGAACTACGAGCAGTACTTC
NA TRBD1 TRBJ1-2 TRBV2 CASSDRRTGGDYGYTF TGTGCCAGCAGTGATAGGAGGACAGGGGGTGACTATGGCTACACCTTC
NA NA TRBJ2-3 TRBV5-1 CASSTWDTTDTQYF TGCGCCAGCAGCACATGGGACACCACAGATACGCAGTATTTT
NA TRBD2 TRBJ2-5 TRBV5-4 CASSLLGLVARETQYF TGTGCCAGCAGCCTATTAGGACTAGTCGCCCGGGAGACCCAGTACTTC